This T cell receptor beta chain was profiled in a study of cytomegalovirus exposure and HLA in healthy donors. The study's findings and limits: The study listed some 160 cytomegalovirus-associated TCR beta chains. For cytomegalovirus status, the classifier reportedly gave diagnoses with high specificity and sensitivity.

About this clone: The antigen is unknown.

The table came from immunoSEQ multiplex PCR; TCRdb's copy has only in-frame clones and leaves some out. The profile shows 100,000 to 120,000 clones, roughly 90% of them singletons. The CDR3 has 14 amino acids. Germline V lookup: CDR1 ENHRY, CDR2 SYGVKD. Unmatched junction bases numbered 6, after V lost 10 bases and J lost 2 bases. The chain recombines TRBV10-3 with TRBJ2-4; 9 bases map to TRBD1. This clonotype originated in a woman in her thirties in good health and CMV-seropositive. Sequenced input: PBMCs. In DNA, the CDR3 is TGTGCCACCCGGGACAGGGAGACCAAAAACATTCAGTACTTC. Translating gives CATRDRETKNIQYF.